These 27 T cell receptor beta chains were sequenced from one sample in a study of stem cell transplantation in POMP-related autoinflammatory disease. TCRdb's copy holds only in-frame clones and misses some; the assay was immunoSEQ multiplex PCR. The data show approximately 30,000 clones, 88% seen once. Sequencing was performed on CD4+ T cells from PBMCs, taken before stem cell transplantation. These receptors were collected from a human donor with POMP-related autoinflammation and immune dysregulation (PRAID).

This clone has a single count. The chain links TRBV10-3 to TRBJ2-7; 12 nucleotides align to TRBD1. Trimming removed 6 bases from V and 5 bases from J; junction bases left unmatched: 2. CDR3 length equals 13 residues. Germline assignment: CDR1 ENHRY and CDR2 SYGVKD. The CDR3 here is CAISGTGGDEQYF. For the CDR3, the DNA is TGTGCCATCAGCGGGACAGGGGGCGACGAGCAGTACTTC.

The chain carries TRBV5-1 and TRBJ2-7; 8 nucleotides line up with TRBD2. Germline V gene sequence: CDR1 SGHRS, CDR2 YFSETQ. The CDR3 consists of 17 residues. V trimming: 0 bases; J trimming: 5 bases; junction bases outside the gene matches: 13. CDR3 loop: CASSLAGAGEIIHEQYF. The CDR3 bases are TGCGCCAGCAGCTTGGCGGGAGCGGGAGAGATCATCCACGAGCAGTACTTC.

With respect to this clone: Its ends do not fully match the called genes, so a read error is possible. This sequence joins TRBV4-1 and TRBJ2-3, with D possibly matching TRBD1 (5 bases). The length of the CDR3 is 13 residues. Germline lookup yields CDR1 MGHRA and CDR2 YSYEKL. The CDR3: CASSHPGTGTQYF. The CDR3 region has the DNA TGCGCCAGCAGCCACCCCGGCACAGGTACGCAGTATTTT.

The J gene is TRBJ2-7, the V gene TRBV11-2; D is uncertain. V was cut by 0 bases and J by 3 bases, with 12 bases left in between. The CDR3 consists of 15 residues. In germline, CDR1 is SGHAT, CDR2 FQNNGV. The DNA for the CDR3 is TGTGCCAGCAGCTTAGATTGGAATAACCGCTACGAGCAGTACTTC. Translating gives CASSLDWNNRYEQYF.

The V gene is TRBV2, the J gene TRBJ2-6, with TRBD1 as a possible D gene (5 bases). The CDR3 is 16 residues long. CDR1 and CDR2 from the germline V gene are SNHLY and FYNNEI. Trimming took 1 base from V and 1 from J, leaving 8 bases between them. In nucleotides, the CDR3 is TGTGCCAGCAGTGAAGGACAGAGATCTGGGGCCAACGTCCTGACTTTC. Translated, it gives CASSEGQRSGANVLTF. The full variable domain, completed using reference TRBV2 and TRBJ2-6, is EPEVTQTPSHQVTQMGQEVILRCVPISNHLYFYWYRQILGQKVEFLVSFYNNEISEKSEIFDDQFSVERPDGSNFTLKIRSTKLEDSAMYFCASSEGQRSGANVLTFGAGSRLTVL.

The chain joins TRBV7-2 to TRBJ1-2; 9 nucleotides line up with TRBD1. Germline trimming cut 5 bases from V and 6 bases from J; bases unmatched to any gene: 7. Germline CDR1 reads SGHTA; CDR2 reads FQGNSA. The CDR3 has 14 amino acids. Here the CDR3 reads CASSALTGGNGYTF. CDR3 DNA sequence: TGTGCCAGCAGCGCCCTGACAGGGGGAAATGGCTACACCTTC. Full variable domain (outside the CDR3, taken from reference TRBV7-2 and TRBJ1-2): GAGVSQSPSNKVTEKGKDVELRCDPISGHTALYWYRQSLGQGLEFLIYFQGNSAPDKSGLPSDRFSAERTGGSVSTLTIQRTQQEDSAVYLCASSALTGGNGYTFGSGTRLTVV.

The chain recombines TRBV30 with TRBJ2-7; D could derive from TRBD1 or TRBD2 (5 bases each). Germline CDR1 reads GTSNPN; CDR2 reads SVGIG (reference sequence). The CDR3 has 11 amino acids. The V and J ends lost 3 bases and 3 bases respectively, with 6 bases between them. The CDR3 protein is CAWRGVYEQYF. The CDR3 nucleotides read TGTGCCTGGAGGGGGGTCTACGAGCAGTACTTC. Full variable domain (missing parts from reference TRBV30 and TRBJ2-7): SQTIHQWPATLVQPVGSPLSLECTVEGTSNPNLYWYRQAAGRGLQLLFYSVGIGQISSEVPQNLSASRPQDRQFILSSKKLLLSDSGFYLCAWRGVYEQYFGPGTRLTVT.

The gene calls are TRBV20-1 and TRBJ2-3; D not certain. The CDR3 spans 11 residues. Germline CDR1 DFQATT, CDR2 SNEGSKA (reference sequence). Trimming cost V 0 bases and J 6 bases, with 4 bases left between them. CDR3 nucleotides: TGCAGTGCTAGAGATCTTGATACGCAGTATTTT. Protein product: CSARDLDTQYF.

This clone appeared a single time. The rearrangement links TRBV30 to TRBJ2-1; D perhaps matches TRBD2 (5 bases). Looked up from germline, CDR1 is GTSNPN and CDR2 is SVGIG (reference sequence). The CDR3 loop spans 15 amino acids. Trimming pared 7 bases from V and 3 bases from J, leaving 19 bases between. The CDR3 bases are TGTGCCTTCGTTCTGGGTAGCGCCCACTACAATGAGCAGTTCTTC. This codes for CAFVLGSAHYNEQFF.

The V gene is TRBV19, the J gene TRBJ1-5; unclear D gene. The germline gives CDR1 LNHDA, CDR2 SQIVND (reference sequence). Trimming shortened V by 5 bases and J by 3 bases, and 8 bases separated the two germline ends. This CDR3 has 13 residues. The CDR3 DNA sequence: TGTGCCAGTAGTTCGGGGTTCAATCAGCCCCAGCATTTT. Protein: CASSSGFNQPQHF.

The chain is built from TRBV29-1 and TRBJ1-2, with D uncertain. CDR3 length: 12 residues. In germline, CDR1 is SQVTM, CDR2 ANQGSEA. Deletions cut 6 bases from V and 4 bases from J, with 12 bases between. The CDR3, as DNA: TGCAGCGTCGTTACAGCGTTCTATGGCTACACCTTC. Amino acid sequence: CSVVTAFYGYTF.

The rearrangement links TRBV11-2 to TRBJ1-6; 9 bases map to TRBD1. CDR3 length: 17 amino acids. Germline CDR1 reads SGHAT; CDR2 reads FQNNGV. After removal of 6 bases from V and 1 base from J, the junction contained 7 bases not matched to a gene. CDR3 in amino acids: CASSIQGAGSYNSPLHF. CDR3 bases: TGTGCCAGCAGTATACAGGGGGCGGGGTCCTATAATTCACCCCTCCACTTT.

CDR3 DNA: TGTGCCAGCAGGGGCTGGGTAGCGGACTACAATGAGCAGTTCTTC. Translated, it gives CASRGWVADYNEQFF. The V gene is TRBV6-6, the J gene TRBJ2-1, with D possibly being TRBD2 (6 bases). The CDR3 consists of 15 residues. V gave up 6 bases and J gave up 3 bases, with 15 bases separating them. The germline V gene has CDR1 MNHNY and CDR2 SVGAGI (reference sequence).

V gene TRBV27 combines with J gene TRBJ2-3; D is possibly TRBD1 or TRBD2 (5 bases each). CDR1 and CDR2 from the germline V gene are MNHEY and SMNVEV (reference sequence). The CDR3 is made up of 13 amino acids. V lost 6 bases and J lost 0, with 7 bases in between. CDR3 sequence reads: CASRWDSTDTQYF. CDR3 coding DNA: TGTGCCAGCAGGTGGGACAGCACAGATACGCAGTATTTT.

The CDR3 protein is CASSVSGSITGELFF. In nucleotides, the CDR3 is TGTGCCAGCAGCGTTAGCGGGAGCATCACCGGGGAGCTGTTTTTT. The V call is TRBV9, the J call TRBJ2-2, with 9 nucleotides matching TRBD2. Germline V lookup: CDR1 SGDLS, CDR2 YYNGEE. Trimming removed 2 bases from V and 4 bases from J; junction bases left unmatched: 3. This CDR3 is built from 15 residues. Full variable domain (missing parts from reference TRBV9 and TRBJ2-2): DSGVTQTPKHLITATGQRVTLRCSPRSGDLSVYWYQQSLDQGLQFLIQYYNGEERAKGNILERFSAQQFPDLHSELNLSSLELGDSALYFCASSVSGSITGELFFGEGSRLTVL.

The chain uses TRBV19 and TRBJ2-3; 11 bases are shared with TRBD2. V was clipped by 5 bases and J by 8 bases; unmatched bases: 6. The CDR3 runs to 14 residues. The germline gives CDR1 LNHDA, CDR2 SQIVND (reference sequence). CDR3 region: CASSGSGRAGTQYF. CDR3 DNA sequence: TGTGCCAGTAGTGGTAGCGGGAGGGCCGGTACGCAGTATTTT.

The CDR3 sequence is CASSTTGDGNTIYF. CDR3 DNA sequence: TGTGCCAGTAGTACTACAGGGGACGGAAACACCATATATTTT. This chain links TRBV19 with TRBJ1-3, with 7 nucleotides matching TRBD1. CDR1 is LNHDA and CDR2 is SQIVND in the germline V gene (reference sequence). This CDR3 spans 14 amino acids. The V and J ends lost 4 bases and 4 bases, in that order; junction bases with no gene match: 4.

This chain joins TRBV9 and TRBJ1-2, with unresolved D. The CDR3 contains 15 residues. Germline loops: CDR1 SGDLS, CDR2 YYNGEE. Deletions cut 0 bases from V and 2 bases from J, with 11 bases between. The CDR3 spells CASSVGEGWNYGYTF. In DNA, the CDR3 is TGTGCCAGCAGCGTAGGGGAGGGATGGAACTATGGCTACACCTTC.

CDR3 amino acids: CASSQEGAFEETQYF. In DNA form, the CDR3 reads TGCGCCAGCAGCCAAGAAGGAGCGTTTGAAGAGACCCAGTACTTC. This rearrangement joins TRBV4-1 to TRBJ2-5; no definite D call. CDR1 is MGHRA and CDR2 is YSYEKL in the germline V gene. The CDR3 has 15 amino acids. Trimming stripped 0 bases from V and 3 bases from J, with 11 bases between.

In its sample, this clone was seen a few times. The rearrangement links TRBV5-4 to TRBJ1-6; D is ambiguous. V was trimmed by 4 bases and J by 6 bases, leaving 11 bases between them. CDR1 is SGHNT and CDR2 is YYREEE in the germline V gene (reference sequence). There are 14 residues in the CDR3. CDR3 bases: TGTGCCAGCAGCCTGCCCCTTACTAATTCACCCCTCCACTTT. It encodes CASSLPLTNSPLHF. The variable domain in full, with the rest retrieved from reference TRBV5-4 and TRBJ1-6, is ETGVTQSPTHLIKTRGQQVTLRCSSQSGHNTVSWYQQALGQGPQFIFQYYREEENGRGNFPPRFSGLQFPNYSSELNVNALELDDSALYLCASSLPLTNSPLHFGNGTRLTVT.

The chain couples TRBV9 to TRBJ2-2; 8 positions agree with TRBD1. The CDR3 runs to 15 residues. V was clipped by 0 bases and J by 6 bases; unmatched bases: 4. CDR1 and CDR2 from the germline V gene are SGDLS and YYNGEE. The CDR3 spells CASSVGQGAPGELFF. CDR3 nucleotide sequence: TGTGCCAGCAGCGTAGGGCAGGGGGCGCCCGGGGAGCTGTTTTTT.

The chain employs TRBV6-1 and TRBJ2-1, with D perhaps TRBD2 (5 bases). There are 12 residues in the CDR3. Germline loops: CDR1 MNHNS, CDR2 SASEGT. The V and J ends lost 8 bases and 1 base respectively, with 6 bases between them. This CDR3 is CASGRSYNEQFF. DNA of the CDR3: TGTGCCAGCGGGAGATCCTACAATGAGCAGTTCTTC.

A few counts support this clone. The chain couples TRBV6-1 to TRBJ1-2; TRBD1 is a possible D gene (5 bases). Trimming removed 3 bases from V and 4 bases from J, with 12 bases in between. This CDR3 has 14 residues. Germline V gene lookup returns CDR1 MNHNS and CDR2 SASEGT. CDR3 residues: CASSERDGTYGYTF. CDR3 bases: TGTGCCAGCAGTGAGAGGGACGGAACCTATGGCTACACCTTC.

This sequence joins TRBV5-1 and TRBJ2-3; 11 bases are shared with TRBD2. Germline trimming cut 3 bases from V and 5 bases from J; bases unmatched to any gene: 8. Germline V lookup: CDR1 SGHRS, CDR2 YFSETQ. This CDR3 has 16 amino acids. CDR3 amino acids: CASSSRTSGRGDTQYF. CDR3 bases: TGCGCCAGCAGCTCACGGACTAGCGGGCGGGGAGATACGCAGTATTTT.

The V gene is TRBV11-3, the J gene TRBJ2-5; D may be TRBD1 (6 bases). Germline V lookup: CDR1 SGHNT, CDR2 YENEEA. The CDR3 is 13 amino acids. Trimming shortened V by 5 bases and J by 4 bases, and 11 bases separated the two germline ends. This chain's CDR3 is CASSRNRVETQYF. The CDR3 nucleotides read TGTGCCAGCAGCCGGAACAGGGTAGAGACCCAGTACTTC.

The CDR3 region is CASSLFGLQGDQETQYF. In nucleotides, the CDR3 is TGTGCCAGCAGCTTATTTGGCTTACAGGGTGACCAAGAGACCCAGTACTTC. The chain couples TRBV11-1 to TRBJ2-5, with D possibly TRBD1 on 6 matching bases. The CDR3 contains 17 residues. Trimming cost V 2 bases and J 0 bases, with 16 bases left between them. CDR1 SGHAT and CDR2 FQDESV come from the germline V gene (reference sequence).

V usage is TRBV5-1 and J usage is TRBJ2-7; D is perhaps TRBD2 (5 bases). The CDR3 loop spans 12 amino acids. Trimming stripped 5 bases from V and 5 bases from J, with 11 bases between. Germline CDR1 and CDR2: SGHRS and YFSETQ. The CDR3 loop reads CASSREGDEQYF. CDR3 nucleotide sequence: TGCGCCAGCAGTCGTGAGGGCGACGAGCAGTACTTC.